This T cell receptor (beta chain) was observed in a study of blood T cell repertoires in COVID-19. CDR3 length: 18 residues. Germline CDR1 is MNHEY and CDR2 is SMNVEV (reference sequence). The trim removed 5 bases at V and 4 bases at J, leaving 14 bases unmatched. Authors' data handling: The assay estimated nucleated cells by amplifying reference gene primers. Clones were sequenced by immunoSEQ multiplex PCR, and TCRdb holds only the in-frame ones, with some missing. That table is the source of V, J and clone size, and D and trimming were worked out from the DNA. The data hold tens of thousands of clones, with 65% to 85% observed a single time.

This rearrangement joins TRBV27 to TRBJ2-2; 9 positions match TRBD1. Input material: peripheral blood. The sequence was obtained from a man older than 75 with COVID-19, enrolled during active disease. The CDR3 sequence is CASSPSPGTGRSTGELFF. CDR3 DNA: TGTGCCAGCAGTCCGTCCCCTGGGACAGGGAGATCCACCGGGGAGCTGTTTTTT.